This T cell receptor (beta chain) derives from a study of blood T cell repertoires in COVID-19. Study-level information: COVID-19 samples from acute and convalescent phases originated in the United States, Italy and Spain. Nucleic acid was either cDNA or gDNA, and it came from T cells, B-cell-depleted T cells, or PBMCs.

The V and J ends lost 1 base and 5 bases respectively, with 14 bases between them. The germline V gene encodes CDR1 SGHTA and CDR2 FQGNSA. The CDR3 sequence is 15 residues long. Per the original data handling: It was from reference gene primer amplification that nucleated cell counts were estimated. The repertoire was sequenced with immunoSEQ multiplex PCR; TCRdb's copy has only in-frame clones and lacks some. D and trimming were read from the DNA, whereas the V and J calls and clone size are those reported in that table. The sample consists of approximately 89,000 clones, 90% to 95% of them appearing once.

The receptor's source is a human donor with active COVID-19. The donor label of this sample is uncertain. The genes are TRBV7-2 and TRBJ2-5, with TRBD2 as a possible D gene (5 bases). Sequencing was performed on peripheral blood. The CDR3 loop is CASSLERRYEETQYF. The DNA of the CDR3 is TGTGCCAGCAGCTTAGAGCGGCGGTATGAGGAGACCCAGTACTTC.